This T cell receptor beta chain was captured by sequencing in a study of neurological immune-mediated disorders. Overall study results and limits: HTLV-1-associated myelopathy led in TCR clonal expansion, while multiple sclerosis ranked lowest, below healthy controls.

The sorted libraries started from about 950,000 CD4+ or CD8+ T cells. TCRdb called the 5' RACE reads again in MiXCR, with one record for every CDR3 protein. Of about 38,000 distinct CDR3 sequences in the sample, less than 9% were seen once. At least ten counts were recorded for this clonotype. The antigen is not known. This CDR3 spans 16 amino acids. The junction had 9 bases not matched to a gene; V was cut back by 4 bases and J by 2 bases. Germline V gives CDR1 SGHKS, CDR2 YYEKEE (reference sequence). The sequencing input was CD4+ T cells from blood. The V and J genes are TRBV5-5 and TRBJ1-5, with TRBD1 matching over 7 bases. The receptor was isolated from a man between 45 and 60 years old in good health. CDR3 bases: TGTGCCAGCAGCCTTTACGGGACAGAAGGCAATCAGCCCCAGCATTTT. This translates into CASSLYGTEGNQPQHF.